This T cell receptor beta chain originates from a study of CD8 T cells in ankylosing spondylitis. General study results and limits: Clones linked to disease, bearing a CD8+ phenotype, were relatively rare in peripheral blood. Reportedly, significant enrichment of disease-linked clones occurred in matched ankylosing spondylitis synovial fluid. Blood from ankylosing spondylitis patients appeared to carry a characteristic roughly 8-variant TCR beta motif.

The CDR3 is 14 amino acids. Germline CDR1 MNHEY, CDR2 SVGAGI. V lost 4 bases, J lost 5 bases, and 4 bases stayed unmatched. Preparation of TCR beta libraries was done by quantitative 5'-RACE with molecular barcodes. TCRdb itself ran the 5' RACE reads through MiXCR, one entry per CDR3 protein. Of roughly 230,000 distinct CDR3 sequences detected, under 20% appear once; the ten largest clones hold about a third. This clonotype was counted a few times. No antigen is known for it. The chain carries TRBV6-5 and TRBJ2-1; 8 nucleotides match TRBD1. Sequencing was performed on blood, either unsorted or a sorted T cell fraction (not recorded which). This receptor was obtained from a male donor with ankylosing spondylitis or in good health (not recorded which). Here the CDR3 reads CASSSGQENNEQFF. The CDR3 DNA reads as TGTGCCAGCAGTTCGGGACAGGAGAACAATGAGCAGTTCTTC.